This T cell receptor beta chain is from a study of blood T cell repertoires in COVID-19. For the study at large: Both acute and convalescent COVID-19 samples were obtained from the United States, Italy and Spain. T cells, B-cell-depleted T cells, or PBMCs supplied cDNA or gDNA.

CDR3 size: 12 residues. After removal of 5 bases from V and 15 bases from J, the junction contained 10 bases not matched to a gene. CDR1 is SGHVS and CDR2 is FQNEAQ in the germline V gene. In the study's own analysis: Cell counts per sample came from amplifying reference gene primers. Assay: immunoSEQ multiplex PCR; the TCRdb copy retains only in-frame clones and omits some. V and J calls and clone size come straight from that table; D and trimming were deduced from the DNA. The sample records 50,000 to 65,000 clones, about 86% being singletons. This sequence joins TRBV7-8 and TRBJ2-1; 7 bases fit TRBD2. The sequenced material came from peripheral blood. The receptor's source is a middle-aged man with acute or convalescent COVID-19. In nucleotides, the CDR3 is TGTGCCAGCAGCCCCTCGGGGGGAAGGCCGTTCTTC. Protein sequence: CASSPSGGRPFF.